These 7 T cell receptor beta chains were all obtained from the same sample, sequenced in a study of neoadjuvant anti-PD-1 for oral cavity cancer. Measured with immunoSEQ multiplex PCR; TCRdb has only the in-frame clones, and not every one. The table records about 72,000 clones, around four fifths of them present only once. The sequenced sample was PBMCs, obtained before nivolumab (anti-PD-1) treatment. These receptors were obtained from a person between 35 and 79 years old with oral cavity squamous cell carcinoma.

The CDR3 region has the DNA TGTGCCAGCAGCCCAATCCAGCGGGACAGGGGGCGATCATATACGCAGTATTTT. Translation gives CASSPIQRDRGRSYTQYF. V usage is TRBV11-2 and J usage is TRBJ2-3; 12 nucleotides agree with TRBD1. V shed 5 bases, J shed 7 bases, and the junction held 16 bases outside the gene matches. Germline CDR1 reads SGHAT; CDR2 reads FQNNGV. This CDR3 is 18 amino acids long.

The CDR3 region has the DNA TGTGCCAGCAGTGCCCGACAGACCCAAGAGACCCAGTACTTC. Amino acid sequence: CASSARQTQETQYF. The rearrangement joins TRBV27 to TRBJ2-5; possibly TRBD1 for D (5 bases). The CDR3 consists of 14 residues. Trimming shortened V by 5 bases and J by 1 base, and 11 bases separated the two germline ends. Per germline, CDR1 MNHEY and CDR2 SMNVEV (reference sequence).

The V and J genes are TRBV9 and TRBJ1-2; D is ambiguous. Per germline, CDR1 SGDLS and CDR2 YYNGEE. This CDR3 is built from 16 residues. V shed 0 bases and J shed 7 bases, with 19 bases lying between them. CDR3 amino acids: CASSVDGSRLLAGYTF. As DNA, the CDR3 is TGTGCCAGCAGCGTAGATGGCAGCCGTCTGTTGGCTGGCTACACCTTC.

V is TRBV7-2 and J is TRBJ2-6, with D hard to call. V lost 2 bases and J 13 bases, leaving 12 bases between the germline ends. The CDR3 is 13 residues long. Germline CDR1 and CDR2: SGHTA and FQGNSA. CDR3 in amino acids: CASSLLAQRVLTF. CDR3 DNA: TGTGCCAGCAGCTTATTAGCACAGCGAGTCCTGACTTTC.

This chain uses TRBV7-9 with TRBJ2-7; perhaps TRBD1 as D (5 bases). Germline V gene sequence: CDR1 SEHNR, CDR2 FQNEAQ (reference sequence). V dropped 5 bases and J dropped 1 base, with 15 bases sitting between them. The CDR3 consists of 15 residues. This CDR3 reads CASSLVAGKSYEQYF. The CDR3 nucleotides are TGTGCCAGCAGCCTTGTGGCAGGGAAATCCTACGAGCAGTACTTC. The whole variable domain, filled in from reference TRBV7-9 and TRBJ2-7, reads DTGVSQNPRHKITKRGQNVTFRCDPISEHNRLYWYRQTLGQGPEFLTYFQNEAQLEKSRLLSDRFSAERPKGSFSTLEIQRTEQGDSAMYLCASSLVAGKSYEQYFGPGTRLTVT.

The chain joins TRBV27 to TRBJ1-2; 9 bases align to TRBD1. V lost 5 bases to trimming and J lost 4 bases; unmatched junction nucleotides: 5. This CDR3 spans 14 amino acids. Germline CDR1 and CDR2: MNHEY and SMNVEV (reference sequence). CDR3 DNA sequence: TGTGCCAGCAGTACCCTGGGACAGGGCTATGGCTACACCTTC. Its protein product is CASSTLGQGYGYTF.

V usage is TRBV7-8 and J usage is TRBJ2-3; D unclear. Germline assignment: CDR1 SGHVS and CDR2 FQNEAQ. The CDR3 totals 16 residues. Deletions cut 2 bases from V and 2 bases from J, with 14 bases between. CDR3 DNA sequence: TGTGCCAGCAGCTTAAGTTTTCGTGGGCACACAGATACGCAGTATTTT. It specifies CASSLSFRGHTDTQYF.